This T cell receptor beta chain appears in the sequencing data of a study of blood T cell repertoires in COVID-19. The wider study: Specimens from acute and convalescent COVID-19 originated in the United States, Italy and Spain. PBMCs, B-cell-depleted T cells, or T cells provided the cDNA or gDNA that made up the material.

Original handling: Amplified reference gene primers provided the basis for estimating nucleated cell counts. Clones were sequenced by immunoSEQ multiplex PCR, and TCRdb holds only the in-frame ones, with some missing. That table is the source of V, J and clone size, and D and trimming were worked out from the DNA. This sample has fewer than 110,000 clones, with 85% to 95% found just once. Sequencing was done on a sample of peripheral blood. The sequence came from a woman aged 25 to 39 with acute or convalescent COVID-19.

The CDR3 sequence: CASSYQDRGGQPQHF. The CDR3 coding sequence is TGTGCCAGCAGTTACCAGGACAGGGGAGGTCAGCCCCAGCATTTT. The chain employs TRBV6-6 and TRBJ1-5, with 9 bases identical to TRBD1. Germline trimming cut 2 bases from V and 6 bases from J; bases unmatched to any gene: 5. From germline, CDR1 is MNHNY and CDR2 SVGAGI (reference sequence). The CDR3 is made up of 15 amino acids.